These 30 T cell receptor beta chains were all obtained from the same sample, sequenced in a study of CD8+ T cells in alopecia areata. As the sequencing template, cDNA was produced by extracting RNA and reverse transcribing it. Profiling relied on immunoSEQ multiplex PCR, and the TCRdb table lists in-frame clones only, not all of them. The sample carries over 200,000 clones, over 60% recorded once. Described treatment: oral pan-JAK inhibitor, 5-10 mg twice daily. The source material was CD4+ T cells sorted from blood, sampled at week 4, from a patient treated with tofacitinib. The origin of the receptors is a human donor with alopecia areata.

The chain uses TRBV30 and TRBJ1-4; D may be TRBD1 (6 bases). The CDR3 is 14 residues long. Germline assignment: CDR1 GTSNPN and CDR2 SVGIG (reference sequence). V was clipped by 4 bases and J by 1 base, with 10 bases between them. CDR3 protein: CAWNSQGTNEKLFF. The CDR3 nucleotides read TGTGCCTGGAATTCACAGGGAACTAATGAAAAACTGTTTTTT.

V and J are TRBV30 and TRBJ2-1, with D possibly being TRBD2 (5 bases). Germline values: CDR1 GTSNPN, CDR2 SVGIG (reference sequence). The CDR3 runs 14 residues. Deletions cut 0 bases from V and 5 bases from J, with 11 bases between. CDR3 in amino acids: CAWSVYSAHNEQFF. CDR3 nucleotides: TGTGCCTGGAGTGTATATAGCGCCCACAATGAGCAGTTCTTC.

The chain carries TRBV7-2 and TRBJ2-7; 7 bases fit TRBD2. Germline V lookup: CDR1 SGHTA, CDR2 FQGNSA. Losses at the gene ends were 1 base for V and 3 bases for J; bases not matched to a gene: 9. The CDR3 loop spans 16 amino acids. CDR3 sequence: CASSLGEGGRSYEQYF. Here the CDR3 DNA reads TGTGCCAGCAGCTTAGGGGAGGGTGGGCGCAGCTACGAGCAGTACTTC.

As regards this clone: Mismatch with germline at one junction end may stem from a read error. The chain is built from TRBV29-1 and TRBJ2-1; weak D call: TRBD2 (6 bases). The germline V gene has CDR1 SQVTM and CDR2 ANQGSEA. The CDR3 spans 13 residues. CDR3 loop: CSVLAGPSSEPFF. CDR3 bases: TGCAGCGTCCTCGCGGGGCCTTCTAGCGAGCCGTTCTTC.

The chain has TRBV29-1 and TRBJ1-1; 7 bases agree with TRBD1. Germline CDR1 is SQVTM and CDR2 is ANQGSEA. Trimming cost V 4 bases and J 5 bases; bases outside gene matches: 13. The CDR3 sequence is 15 residues long. CDR3 bases: TGCAGCGTTGGAGGCACAGGGGATCGAGGTACTGAAGCTTTCTTT. Residues: CSVGGTGDRGTEAFF. Filled out from reference TRBV29-1 and TRBJ1-1, the complete variable domain reads SAVISQKPSRDICQRGTSLTIQCQVDSQVTMMFWYRQQPGQSLTLIATANQGSEATYESGFVIDKFPISRPNLTFSTLTVSNMSPEDSSIYLCSVGGTGDRGTEAFFGQGTRLTVV.

This clone was recorded once. The gene calls are TRBV5-6 and TRBJ2-6, with D maybe TRBD1 (5 bases). CDR1 SGHDT and CDR2 YYEEEE come from the germline V gene. The V end lost 0 bases, the J end lost 2 bases, and 9 bases lay between the germline ends. The CDR3 runs 16 residues. Here the CDR3 reads CASSLAAGTGANVLTF. DNA of the CDR3: TGTGCCAGCAGCTTGGCCGCAGGGACTGGGGCCAACGTCCTGACTTTC. Together with reference TRBV5-6 and TRBJ2-6, the CDR3 gives the full variable domain: DAGVTQSPTHLIKTRGQQVTLRCSPKSGHDTVSWYQQALGQGPQFIFQYYEEEERQRGNFPDRFSGHQFPNYSSELNVNALLLGDSALYLCASSLAAGTGANVLTFGAGSRLTVL.

This clone came up a few times. V usage is TRBV18 and J usage is TRBJ2-7; tentative D call: TRBD2 (7 bases). Trimming pared 3 bases from V and 4 bases from J, leaving 13 bases between. The CDR3 spans 14 residues. The germline V gene encodes CDR1 KGHSH and CDR2 LQKENI. The CDR3 sequence is CASSPDSGAYEQYF. In DNA, the CDR3 is TGTGCCAGCTCACCGGACAGCGGGGCTTACGAGCAGTACTTC. Variable domain in full (rest from reference TRBV18 and TRBJ2-7): NAGVMQNPRHLVRRRGQEARLRCSPMKGHSHVYWYRQLPEEGLKFMVYLQKENIIDESGMPKERFSAEFPKEGPSILRIQQVVRGDSAAYFCASSPDSGAYEQYFGPGTRLTVT.

In this sample, this clone turned up a few times. CDR3 nucleotides: TGCAGCGTTGGACTCAGGGCACGGCGGAGGTGGACCCAGTACTTC. Encoded protein: CSVGLRARRRWTQYF. The J gene is TRBJ2-5, the V gene TRBV29-1; possibly TRBD1 or TRBD2 for D (5 bases each). V dropped 4 bases and J dropped 7 bases, with 22 bases sitting between them. CDR3 size: 15 residues. Germline CDR1 reads SQVTM; CDR2 reads ANQGSEA.

This clone was seen a single time. This rearrangement joins TRBV5-1 to TRBJ2-2; D unresolved. The CDR3 totals 15 residues. The V end was cut by 0 bases, the J end by 2 bases, with 8 bases between. Germline V gene lookup returns CDR1 SGHRS and CDR2 YFSETQ. CDR3 loop: CASSLGTLNTGELFF. For the CDR3, the DNA is TGCGCCAGCAGCTTGGGAACACTCAACACCGGGGAGCTGTTTTTT.

The chain couples TRBV30 to TRBJ1-5, with D uncertain. Trimming shortened V by 4 bases and J by 0 bases, and 7 bases separated the two germline ends. The CDR3 loop spans 13 amino acids. CDR1 and CDR2 (germline): GTSNPN, SVGIG (reference sequence). The CDR3 coding sequence is TGTGCCTGGAACGGCGATAGCAATCAGCCCCAGCATTTT. Translating it yields CAWNGDSNQPQHF.

This clone has a handful of counts. The identical CDR3 is also encoded by other nucleotide sequences in the sample. The chain has TRBV30 and TRBJ1-2, with unresolved D. Germline CDR1 is GTSNPN and CDR2 is SVGIG (reference sequence). CDR3 length: 11 residues. The V gene lost 3 bases and the J gene lost 7 bases, with 9 bases spanning the gap. Here the CDR3 DNA reads TGTGCCTGGAGCCCATCTTTTGGCTACACCTTC. This encodes CAWSPSFGYTF.

This clone was detected only a few times. This rearrangement joins TRBV30 to TRBJ2-1; D perhaps matches TRBD1 (5 bases). The germline V and J ends were trimmed by 0 bases and 10 bases, with 7 bases remaining between them. Per the germline V gene, CDR1 is GTSNPN and CDR2 is SVGIG (reference sequence). The CDR3 has 11 residues. The CDR3 DNA reads TGTGCCTGGAGTGTTAGGACAGAGCAGTTCTTC. Translated, it gives CAWSVRTEQFF. Together with reference TRBV30 and TRBJ2-1, the CDR3 gives the full variable domain: SQTIHQWPATLVQPVGSPLSLECTVEGTSNPNLYWYRQAAGRGLQLLFYSVGIGQISSEVPQNLSASRPQDRQFILSSKKLLLSDSGFYLCAWSVRTEQFFGPGTRLTVL.

This rearrangement joins TRBV5-1 to TRBJ1-5; D gene uncertain. The V end lost 4 bases, the J end lost 5 bases, and 10 bases lay between the germline ends. From germline, CDR1 is SGHRS and CDR2 YFSETQ. The CDR3 is made up of 13 amino acids. The CDR3: CASSLTADQPQHF. DNA of the CDR3: TGCGCCAGCAGCCTCACCGCCGATCAGCCCCAGCATTTT.

This clone was observed a few times. The CDR3 loop reads CASSIAHSNSGNTIYF. CDR3 in DNA: TGTGCCAGTAGTATAGCGCACAGCAACTCTGGAAACACCATATATTTT. This chain joins TRBV19 and TRBJ1-3; D call uncertain. The CDR3 spans 16 residues. Germline V gene sequence: CDR1 LNHDA, CDR2 SQIVND (reference sequence). The V and J ends lost 1 base and 0 bases respectively, with 10 bases between them.

The table lists this clone with a few counts. The chain carries TRBV7-9 and TRBJ1-2; 8 bases fit TRBD1. The CDR3 spans 13 residues. CDR1 is SEHNR and CDR2 is FQNEAQ in the germline V gene (reference sequence). V was pared by 5 bases and J by 7 bases, with 6 bases of the junction left unmatched. DNA for the CDR3: TGTGCCAGCAGCGATCAGGGGGCAGGTGGCTACACCTTC. This gives the protein CASSDQGAGGYTF.

A single count supports this clone. The chain uses TRBV2 and TRBJ1-1, with D possibly TRBD1 on 6 matching bases. The germline gives CDR1 SNHLY, CDR2 FYNNEI. Trimming stripped 3 bases from V and 6 bases from J, with 14 bases between. This CDR3 spans 14 amino acids. The CDR3 DNA reads TGTGCCAGCAGTGATTTTCCAGGGGAGGCTGAAGCTTTCTTT. This translates into CASSDFPGEAEAFF.

V and J are TRBV11-3 and TRBJ2-3, with D uncertain. The CDR3 is 14 amino acids. Trimming took 2 bases from V and 2 from J, leaving 8 bases between them. The germline CDR1 and CDR2 sequences are SGHNT and YENEEA. Here the CDR3 DNA reads TGTGCCAGCAGCTTAAGTTCCGACACAGATACGCAGTATTTT. Amino acid sequence: CASSLSSDTDTQYF.

This chain links TRBV10-2 with TRBJ1-3; TRBD1 might be the D (5 bases). Germline CDR1 and CDR2: WSHSY and SAAADI. The CDR3 has 14 amino acids. Trimming left V 8 bases short and J 3 bases short, with 14 bases between. The CDR3 is CASGRGRDGNTIYF. The DNA of the CDR3 is TGCGCCAGCGGGAGGGGCCGGGATGGAAACACCATATATTTT.

The chain uses TRBV5-1 and TRBJ1-1, with 8 bases aligning to TRBD1. V lost 2 bases and J lost 0; bases outside the gene matches: 3. This CDR3 comprises 15 residues. Germline CDR1 is SGHRS and CDR2 is YFSETQ. CDR3 bases: TGCGCCAGCAGCTTTACACAGGGGGTGAACACTGAAGCTTTCTTT. This codes for CASSFTQGVNTEAFF.

V gene TRBV10-3 combines with J gene TRBJ2-7; TRBD2 might be the D (6 bases). The germline CDR1 and CDR2 sequences are ENHRY and SYGVKD. This CDR3 spans 13 amino acids. V lost 0 bases to trimming and J lost 7 bases, with 10 bases between them. The CDR3 nucleotides are TGTGCCATCAGTGAGTCTCAAGGGAGGGAGCAGTACTTC. It specifies CAISESQGREQYF.

This clone was counted once. The chain combines TRBV6-5 with TRBJ1-4, with D uncertain. Germline V gives CDR1 MNHEY, CDR2 SVGAGI. This CDR3 comprises 13 residues. V lost 2 bases and J 7 bases, leaving 8 bases between the germline ends. CDR3 residues: CASSYSQSEKLFF. Here the CDR3 DNA reads TGTGCCAGCAGTTACAGTCAAAGTGAAAAACTGTTTTTT.

The CDR3 here is CASRDGTGEGYTF. DNA for the CDR3: TGTGCCAGCAGGGACGGGACAGGGGAGGGCTACACCTTC. The chain uses TRBV28 and TRBJ1-2; 10 bases agree with TRBD1. The CDR3 is made up of 13 amino acids. CDR1 MDHEN and CDR2 SYDVKM come from the germline V gene. J was trimmed by 8 bases and V by 6 bases; bases with no gene match: 6.

This chain connects TRBV4-2 to TRBJ2-3, with 7 bases matching TRBD2. CDR1 LGHNA and CDR2 YNFKEQ come from the germline V gene. Losses at the gene ends were 3 bases for V and 3 bases for J; bases not matched to a gene: 9. CDR3 length: 16 residues. The CDR3 protein is CASSHATGGRTDTQYF. The CDR3 region has the DNA TGTGCCAGCAGCCACGCCACGGGGGGTCGTACAGATACGCAGTATTTT.

In its sample, this clone was seen a few times. This sequence joins TRBV28 and TRBJ2-3; a weak D match, TRBD1 (5 bases). This CDR3 has 17 residues. Germline CDR1 reads MDHEN; CDR2 reads SYDVKM. Trimming shortened V by 3 bases and J by 2 bases, and 18 bases separated the two germline ends. DNA of the CDR3: TGTGCCAGCAGTTTCCCAGACAGACCCCTTAACACAGATACGCAGTATTTT. Protein sequence: CASSFPDRPLNTDTQYF.

This sequence joins TRBV2 and TRBJ1-1; D is possibly TRBD1 (6 bases). Germline lookup yields CDR1 SNHLY and CDR2 FYNNEI. Trimming took 7 bases from V and 8 from J, leaving 20 bases between them. CDR3 size: 14 residues. Written as DNA, the CDR3 is TGTGCCAGCACGCGATTGGGGGCTCCGGTAGAAGCTTTCTTT. This gives the protein CASTRLGAPVEAFF.

As to this clone: Other DNA sequences of this sample code for an identical CDR3. The chain uses TRBV7-2 and TRBJ2-5; 8 bases are shared with TRBD1. The V segment lost 5 bases and the J segment 0 bases; nucleotides outside the gene matches: 5. Germline V gives CDR1 SGHTA, CDR2 FQGNSA. CDR3 size: 15 residues. The CDR3 coding sequence is TGTGCCAGCAGCCGGGGGACAGGCCACCAAGAGACCCAGTACTTC. Its translation is CASSRGTGHQETQYF.

The chain is built from TRBV2 and TRBJ1-5; no clear D gene. CDR3 length: 13 residues. The germline CDR1 and CDR2 sequences are SNHLY and FYNNEI. Trimming removed 2 bases from V and 4 bases from J, with 6 bases in between. As DNA, the CDR3 is TGTGCCAGCAGTGAAATCGGGAATCAGCCCCAGCATTTT. Translation gives CASSEIGNQPQHF.

The rearrangement links TRBV29-1 to TRBJ2-7; D possibly matches TRBD1 or TRBD2 (5 bases each). The CDR3 loop spans 13 amino acids. Germline values: CDR1 SQVTM, CDR2 ANQGSEA. The V end lost 5 bases, the J end lost 0 bases, and 11 bases lay between the germline ends. The CDR3 DNA follows: TGCAGCGTTACCAGGGAGAGCTCCTACGAGCAGTACTTC. It specifies CSVTRESSYEQYF.

This clone was counted between two and nine times. The V call is TRBV2, the J call TRBJ1-5; D is unresolved. CDR1 is SNHLY and CDR2 is FYNNEI in the germline V gene. Trimming removed 1 base at V and 1 base at J, with 8 bases between. The CDR3 extends over 15 amino acids. In DNA form, the CDR3 reads TGTGCCAGCAGTGAAGGGCAAGGGAGCAATCAGCCCCAGCATTTT. Amino acids: CASSEGQGSNQPQHF.

V gene TRBV9 combines with J gene TRBJ1-6; D uncertain. This CDR3 region has 13 residues. Germline lookup yields CDR1 SGDLS and CDR2 YYNGEE. Between the trimmed V and J ends, which lost 2 bases and 8 bases, there was a span of 8 bases. CDR3 region: CASSVVPDSPLHF. The CDR3, as DNA: TGTGCCAGCAGCGTCGTCCCGGATTCACCCCTCCACTTT.